The source of this TCR beta chain is a study of T cell responses to AZD1222 COVID-19 vaccine. Study outcomes and limitations: Among the donors, most were white British and more were female, and clonal diversity was possibly underestimated. Compared with day 0, the breadth and depth of the Spike-specific TCR repertoire rose significantly after two doses of AZD1222. Unmutated variant regions are reportedly the target of nearly half of TCRs that are spike-specific. Only a handful of AZD1222 recipients, several in all, had baseline seropositivity.

About this clone itself: Its antigen is unknown.

This table comes from immunoSEQ multiplex PCR, and its TCRdb copy is limited to in-frame clones, with some not included. This sample has about 150,000 clones, with about 86% found just once. V was clipped by 6 bases and J by 2 bases; unmatched bases: 11. Germline CDR1 reads DFQATT; CDR2 reads SNEGSKA (reference sequence). The length of the CDR3 is 15 residues. The chain combines TRBV20-1 with TRBJ2-7, with 9 bases that match TRBD2. Specimen: peripheral blood, collected 28 days after the second AZD1222 dose. The receptor comes from an adult who received the AZD1222 COVID-19 vaccine. CDR3 DNA: TGCAGTGCCAGTGGTGCGGGAGGGCGAGCCTACGAGCAGTACTTC. This translates into CSASGAGGRAYEQYF.